A selection of T cell receptor beta chains follows, all from one sample in a study of CD8 T cells in Susac syndrome. TCRdb re-analysed the immunoSEQ multiplex PCR reads in MiXCR, keeping a single row per CDR3 protein. The sample includes over 130,000 distinct CDR3 sequences, roughly 95% of them seen just once. The sample taken for sequencing was CD4+ T cells from PBMCs. These receptors all stem from a human donor with multiple sclerosis. The CDR3 runs from the conserved cysteine through the conserved F or W. The D gene is left open where the match is weak. Size values are once, few and many counts, or a class for expanded clones, and some rows have none.

abundance	j_gene	v_gene	d_gene	CDR3aa	CDR3nt
.	TRBJ1-2	TRBV27	TRBD1	CASSRALRQGGGYGYTF	TGTGCCAGCAGTCGAGCCCTCCGACAGGGTGGGGGCTATGGCTACACCTTC
.	TRBJ1-2	TRBV12-3/TRBV12-4	.	CASSSRTARYGYTF	TGTGCCAGCAGCTCTCGGACAGCCCGCTATGGCTACACTTTC
.	TRBJ2-2	TRBV3-1	.	CASGTRTGELFF	TGTGCCAGCGGAACACGCACGGGGGAGCTGTTTTTT
.	TRBJ1-2	TRBV28	TRBD1	CASTPGPGQGLSYTF	TGTGCCAGCACCCCCGGCCCGGGACAGGGACTGAGCTACACCTTC
.	TRBJ1-2	TRBV14	.	CASSPRLGGAGGYTF	TGTGCCAGCAGCCCTCGCCTGGGGGGGGCGGGAGGCTACACCTTC
.	TRBJ2-5	TRBV28	.	CASNLLGETQYF	TGTGCCAGCAACCTTTTGGGGGAGACCCAGTACTTC
.	TRBJ2-2	TRBV30	TRBD1	CAWGQGAGELFF	TGTGCCTGGGGACAGGGGGCCGGGGAGCTGTTTTTT
.	TRBJ2-7	TRBV24-1	TRBD2	CATSDSPSSGTGYEQYF	TGTGCCACCAGTGATTCCCCGTCTAGCGGGACCGGCTACGAGCAGTACTTC
.	TRBJ2-5	TRBV5-4	TRBD1	CASSSAGTGIETQYF	TGTGCCAGCAGCTCTGCCGGGACAGGGATAGAGACCCAGTACTTC
.	TRBJ2-2	TRBV25-1	TRBD1	CASSRQGATGELFF	TGTGCCAGCAGCAGACAGGGCGCCACCGGGGAGCTGTTTTTT
.	TRBJ2-5	TRBV24-1	.	CATSPETGGETQYF	TGTGCCACCAGCCCAGAGACAGGAGGGGAGACCCAGTACTTC
once	TRBJ2-1	TRBV20-1	TRBD2	CSARTSGGAFEQFF	TGCAGTGCCCGGACTAGCGGGGGGGCATTTGAGCAGTTCTTC
.	TRBJ1-6	TRBV3-1	TRBD1	CASSQEADRHSPLHF	TGTGCCAGCAGCCAAGAAGCGGACAGGCATTCACCCCTCCACTTT
.	TRBJ2-3	TRBV13	.	CATKGQRSTDTQYF	TGTGCCACCAAAGGGCAGAGGAGCACAGATACGCAGTATTTT
.	TRBJ2-7	TRBV6-2/TRBV6-3	.	CASSYQHSKPEQYF	TGTGCCAGCAGTTACCAACATTCAAAACCCGAGCAGTACTTC
.	TRBJ1-6	TRBV3-1	.	CASSLGQRNSPLHF	TGTGCCAGCAGCCTTGGACAGCGGAATTCACCCCTCCACTTT
.	TRBJ2-1	TRBV6-5	TRBD1	CASKRDRGDNEQFF	TGTGCCAGCAAGAGGGACAGGGGTGACAATGAGCAGTTCTTC
.	TRBJ1-6	TRBV7-2	.	CASSPYNSPLHF	TGTGCCAGCAGCCCTTATAATTCACCCCTCCACTTT
once	TRBJ1-5	TRBV28	.	CASSFRSNGTGHRFRNQPQHF	TGTGCCAGCAGTTTTAGGTCCAACGGAACCGGGCACCGATTTCGCAATCAGCCCCAGCATTTT
.	TRBJ2-1	TRBV19	.	CASSIDPVGVLPGEQFF	TGTGCCAGTAGTATAGATCCTGTGGGGGTTTTGCCGGGTGAGCAGTTCTTC
.	TRBJ2-1	TRBV4-2	TRBD1	CASRDPQGRNEQFF	TGTGCCAGCAGAGACCCACAGGGGAGAAATGAGCAGTTCTTC
.	TRBJ2-7	TRBV20-1	TRBD2	CSASQTSGSWYEQYF	TGCAGTGCTAGTCAGACTAGCGGGTCCTGGTACGAGCAGTACTTC
.	TRBJ2-2	TRBV7-3	.	CASSFSPGDHGELFF	TGTGCCAGCAGCTTCTCGCCAGGGGATCACGGGGAGCTGTTTTTT
once	TRBJ1-1	TRBV3-1	.	CASSQDRGLGTEAFF	TGTGCCAGCAGCCAAGATCGGGGGCTGGGTACTGAAGCTTTCTTT
.	TRBJ2-3	TRBV13	.	CASSFLPPGNTLVITDTQYF	TGTGCCAGCAGCTTCCTCCCCCCCGGTAACACCCTTGTAATCACAGATACGCAGTATTTT
.	TRBJ1-5	TRBV19	.	CASSGGVGRNQPQHF	TGTGCCAGTAGTGGCGGGGTTGGGCGAAATCAGCCCCAGCATTTT
.	TRBJ2-7	TRBV29-1	.	CSGSCEQYF	TGCAGCGGTTCTTGCGAGCAGTACTTC
.	TRBJ2-3	TRBV20-1	.	CSAPGRAPADTQYF	TGCAGTGCCCCGGGCAGGGCCCCCGCAGATACGCAGTATTTT
once	TRBJ2-7	TRBV27	TRBD1	CASTWTGNSYEQYF	TGTGCCAGCACCTGGACAGGGAACTCCTACGAGCAGTACTTC
.	TRBJ2-1	TRBV28	.	CASRSLVAVVAYNEQFF	TGTGCCAGCCGCAGTTTAGTTGCCGTAGTAGCCTACAATGAGCAGTTCTTC
.	TRBJ1-4	TRBV3-1	.	CASSHRDRNEKLFF	TGTGCCAGCAGCCACAGGGACCGTAATGAAAAACTGTTTTTT
once	TRBJ2-3	TRBV20-1	TRBD2	CSANLVVGLAASTDTQYF	TGCAGTGCTAACTTGGTTGTGGGACTAGCGGCCAGCACAGATACGCAGTATTTT
once	TRBJ2-7	TRBV14	.	CASSAGLEQYF	TGTGCCAGCAGCGCCGGGCTCGAGCAGTACTTC
.	TRBJ1-5	TRBV6-2/TRBV6-3	.	CASSYTNSGSGQPQHF	TGTGCCAGCAGTTACACGAACTCAGGCTCGGGTCAGCCCCAGCATTTT
.	TRBJ1-2	TRBV30	.	CAWSVGGSHRANYGYTF	TGTGCCTGGAGTGTAGGAGGTTCTCACAGAGCTAACTATGGCTACACCTTC
.	TRBJ2-3	TRBV7-6	TRBD2	CASSLSLLAGGPDTQYF	TGTGCCAGCAGCTTAAGTTTACTAGCGGGAGGCCCAGATACGCAGTATTTT